The 12 T cell receptor beta chains reported below all come from one sample, sequenced in a study of shared clonotypes between healthy human individuals (dated by TCRdb to the early 2020s). The library was produced with the immunoSEQ multiplex PCR assay. TCRdb mirrors the immuneACCESS table, restricted to in-frame sequences. Some clones are absent from its copies; in checked studies, under half trace to an unresolved V gene, and the reason for the others is unknown. Present in this sample are 2,100,000 or so clones, around 95% of which were seen just once. The leading ten clones occupy around 0.13% of the sample. The source material was naive CD4+ T cells sorted from blood. What the cell subset or site label conveys for this sample: CD45RA+ positively selected. Receptors originate from a man in his late teens or twenties in good health.

The chain joins TRBV19 to TRBJ2-5, with D possibly being TRBD1 or TRBD2 (5 bases each). Germline values: CDR1 LNHDA, CDR2 SQIVND (reference sequence). The V gene lost 1 base and the J gene lost 9 bases, with 15 bases spanning the gap. The CDR3 consists of 14 residues. CDR3 in DNA: TGTGCCAGTAGTATAGTCCTGGACATAGCGTCCCAGTACTTC. The encoded protein is CASSIVLDIASQYF. Full variable domain (rest looked up from reference TRBV19 and TRBJ2-5): DGGITQSPKYLFRKEGQNVTLSCEQNLNHDAMYWYRQDPGQGLRLIYYSQIVNDFQKGDIAEGYSVSREKKESFPLTVTSAQKNPTAFYLCASSIVLDIASQYFGPGTRLLVL.

On this clone itself: In the same sample, other DNA sequences code for this CDR3. The J gene is TRBJ1-5, the V gene TRBV30; the match to TRBD1 covers 9 bases. The CDR3 totals 14 residues. The germline V gene has CDR1 GTSNPN and CDR2 SVGIG (reference sequence). Trimming removed 0 bases from V and 4 bases from J; junction bases left unmatched: 1. CDR3 amino acids: CAWSVGTGNQPQHF. DNA of the CDR3: TGTGCCTGGAGTGTTGGGACAGGGAATCAGCCCCAGCATTTT.

The chain uses TRBV2 and TRBJ1-1, with no clear D. Germline CDR1 and CDR2: SNHLY and FYNNEI. This CDR3 has 13 residues. V lost 5 bases, J lost 3 bases, and 10 bases lay in between. The CDR3 sequence: CASSMGAHTEAFF. In nucleotides, the CDR3 is TGTGCCAGCAGTATGGGAGCCCACACTGAAGCTTTCTTT.

The chain carries TRBV9 and TRBJ2-1, with a tentative D call TRBD1 (6 bases). Looked up from germline, CDR1 is SGDLS and CDR2 is YYNGEE. CDR3 length: 15 amino acids. V was trimmed by 0 bases and J by 5 bases, leaving 12 bases between them. The CDR3 region has the DNA TGTGCCAGCAGCGTAGGAGGGGGATTCCACAATGAGCAGTTCTTC. As protein: CASSVGGGFHNEQFF.

The J gene is TRBJ1-6, the V gene TRBV25-1; TRBD1 matches 10 bases. The germline gives CDR1 MGHDK, CDR2 SYGVNS. The CDR3 is made up of 13 amino acids. V dropped 7 bases and J dropped 9; count of bases not matched to a gene: 3. For the CDR3, the DNA is TGTGCCAGCATGGGACAGGGGAGTTCACCCCTCCACTTT. This translates into CASMGQGSSPLHF.

This rearrangement joins TRBV18 to TRBJ1-3; no definite D call. V lost 1 base and J 0 bases, leaving 13 bases between the germline ends. The CDR3 spans 17 residues. Looked up from germline, CDR1 is KGHSH and CDR2 is LQKENI. In nucleotides, the CDR3 is TGTGCCAGCTCACCACGCCGGGTCCAAATCTCTGGAAACACCATATATTTT. It is translated as CASSPRRVQISGNTIYF.

The V and J genes are TRBV18 and TRBJ1-2; 9 bases map to TRBD1. V was clipped by 3 bases and J by 7 bases; unmatched bases: 9. The germline CDR1 and CDR2 sequences are KGHSH and LQKENI. This CDR3 contains 15 residues. The chain's CDR3 is CASSPSQGAYPGYTF. CDR3 DNA sequence: TGTGCCAGCTCACCGTCACAGGGGGCGTATCCTGGCTACACCTTC.

The V and J genes are TRBV19 and TRBJ2-1, with 7 bases aligning to TRBD2. Trimming removed 4 bases from V and 4 bases from J; junction bases left unmatched: 10. The CDR3 loop spans 16 amino acids. Per germline, CDR1 LNHDA and CDR2 SQIVND (reference sequence). The CDR3 sequence is CASSKGRERSYNEQFF. CDR3 sequence (DNA): TGTGCCAGTAGTAAAGGGAGGGAGCGCTCGTACAATGAGCAGTTCTTC.

With respect to this clone: This sample includes further DNA sequences coding for the same CDR3. V is TRBV19 and J is TRBJ1-5; TRBD1 is a possible D gene (5 bases). V shed 6 bases and J shed 2 bases, with 8 bases lying between them. CDR3 length equals 13 residues. CDR1 and CDR2 (germline): LNHDA, SQIVND (reference sequence). The CDR3 nucleotides read TGTGCCAGTAGCAGGGACCGCAATCAGCCCCAGCATTTT. This gives the protein CASSRDRNQPQHF.

The chain employs TRBV5-4 and TRBJ2-7, with 9 positions matching TRBD1. Germline V lookup: CDR1 SGHNT, CDR2 YYREEE (reference sequence). V was pared by 4 bases and J by 5 bases, with 7 bases of the junction left unmatched. This CDR3 has 14 residues. The CDR3 loop is CASSPGTGNNEQYF. The CDR3 DNA follows: TGTGCCAGCAGCCCCGGGACAGGGAACAACGAGCAGTACTTC. The full variable domain, completed using reference TRBV5-4 and TRBJ2-7, is ETGVTQSPTHLIKTRGQQVTLRCSSQSGHNTVSWYQQALGQGPQFIFQYYREEENGRGNFPPRFSGLQFPNYSSELNVNALELDDSALYLCASSPGTGNNEQYFGPGTRLTVT.

The gene calls are TRBV5-1 and TRBJ2-2; D is possibly TRBD1 (5 bases). The germline V and J ends were trimmed by 0 bases and 7 bases, with 13 bases remaining between them. CDR3 length: 15 amino acids. The germline V gene encodes CDR1 SGHRS and CDR2 YFSETQ. The CDR3 DNA sequence: TGCGCCAGCAGCTTGGGTGACAGCCCTGGCGGGGAGCTGTTTTTT. It is translated as CASSLGDSPGGELFF.

Points on this clone: A read error may account for a junction end that differs from germline. CDR3 loop: CASSEKGPTADF. The CDR3, as DNA: TGTGCCAGCAGTGAAAAAGGACCCACGGCCGACTTC. V is TRBV2 and J is TRBJ2-7, with D unresolved. Germline CDR1 is SNHLY and CDR2 is FYNNEI. There are 12 residues in the CDR3.